This T cell receptor beta chain is drawn from a study of T-cell memory formation after mild COVID-19. Study at large: TCR clustering was largely donor specific.

Study outcomes and limitations: Several responding clones turned up in pre-infection memory, indicating that cross-reactive memory may have taken part. The CD4+ clones that contracted clustered mainly within CM and EM, and the CD8+ clones concentrated in EMRA.

Of note for this clonotype: Antigen: not known.

The germline V gene encodes CDR1 LGHNA and CDR2 YNFKEQ. This CDR3 spans 15 amino acids. V gave up 1 base and J gave up 0 bases; unmatched junction bases: 3. Sample barcodes and UMIs were carried by the TCR alpha and TCR beta cDNA libraries that 5'RACE generated with constant-segment primers. TCRdb recomputed calls from the 5' RACE reads with MiXCR, one row per CDR3 protein. The table lists fewer than 60,000 distinct CDR3 sequences, approximately 12% of them singletons, with around 26% in the top ten. This chain joins TRBV4-2 and TRBJ2-7, with 7 bases that match TRBD2. Sequenced: PBMCs or a T cell subset sorted from them (not recorded which). The source is a young man who had mild COVID-19 (a few samples of this study predate the infection). Cell type and time point are not known. The CDR3 is CASSQVAGVSYEQYF. CDR3 DNA: TGTGCCAGCAGCCAAGTTGCGGGGGTCTCCTACGAGCAGTACTTC.